This T cell receptor beta chain originates from a study of T-cell reconstitution after alpha-beta-depleted transplantation in children. A library of TCRbeta sequences, prepared with unique molecular identifiers, was generated. TCRdb re-derived calls from the PCR reads in MiXCR, one entry per CDR3 protein. The data contain 540,000 or so distinct CDR3 sequences, 23% of them singletons. The CDR3 extends over 20 amino acids. V shed 4 bases and J shed 0 bases, with 26 bases lying between them. Germline assignment: CDR1 SGDLS and CDR2 YYNGEE. The TCR originated in a boy younger than two who had a stem cell transplant for acute myeloid leukemia, so the T cells may come from the graft donor. The material sequenced was PBMCs, mostly from graft donor cells, taken 360 days after TCRalphabeta/CD19-depleted stem cell transplant. V is TRBV9 and J is TRBJ2-4; D is unresolved. CDR3 protein: CASSPHPNLRGDLAKNIQYF. The CDR3 region has the DNA TGTGCCAGCAGCCCACACCCAAACTTGCGAGGAGACCTAGCCAAAAACATTCAGTACTTC. The whole variable domain, filled in from reference TRBV9 and TRBJ2-4, reads DSGVTQTPKHLITATGQRVTLRCSPRSGDLSVYWYQQSLDQGLQFLIQYYNGEERAKGNILERFSAQQFPDLHSELNLSSLELGDSALYFCASSPHPNLRGDLAKNIQYFGAGTRLSVL.